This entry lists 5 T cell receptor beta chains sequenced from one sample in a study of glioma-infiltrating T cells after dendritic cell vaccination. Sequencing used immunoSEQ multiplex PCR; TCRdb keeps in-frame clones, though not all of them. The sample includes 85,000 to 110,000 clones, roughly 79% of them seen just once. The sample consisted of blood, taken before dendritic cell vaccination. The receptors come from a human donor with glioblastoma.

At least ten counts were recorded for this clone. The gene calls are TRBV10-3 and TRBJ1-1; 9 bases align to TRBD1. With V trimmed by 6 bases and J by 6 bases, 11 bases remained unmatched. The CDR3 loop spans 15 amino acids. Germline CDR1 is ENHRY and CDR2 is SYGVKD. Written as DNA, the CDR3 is TGTGCCATCAGGGCGCCGGAGACAGGGGGGTCTGAAGCTTTCTTT. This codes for CAIRAPETGGSEAFF.

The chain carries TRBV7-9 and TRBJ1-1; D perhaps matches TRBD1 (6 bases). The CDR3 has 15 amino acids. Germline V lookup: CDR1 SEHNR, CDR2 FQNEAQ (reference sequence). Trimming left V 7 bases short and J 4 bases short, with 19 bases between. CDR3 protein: CASTEVWGGVTEAFF. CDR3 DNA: TGTGCCAGCACGGAGGTATGGGGGGGCGTCACTGAAGCTTTCTTT.

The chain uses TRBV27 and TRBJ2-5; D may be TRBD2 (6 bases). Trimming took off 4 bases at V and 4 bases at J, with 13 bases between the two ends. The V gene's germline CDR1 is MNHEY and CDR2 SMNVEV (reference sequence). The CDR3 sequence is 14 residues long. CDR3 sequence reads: CASSSREAGETQYF. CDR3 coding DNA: TGTGCCAGCAGTTCCAGGGAGGCCGGAGAGACCCAGTACTTC.

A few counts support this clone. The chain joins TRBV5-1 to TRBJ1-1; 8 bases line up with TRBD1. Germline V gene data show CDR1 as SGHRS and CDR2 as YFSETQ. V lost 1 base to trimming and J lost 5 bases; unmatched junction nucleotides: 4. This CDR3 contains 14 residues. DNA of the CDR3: TGCGCCAGCAGCTTGACAGGGGGAGTAACTGAAGCTTTCTTT. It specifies CASSLTGGVTEAFF.

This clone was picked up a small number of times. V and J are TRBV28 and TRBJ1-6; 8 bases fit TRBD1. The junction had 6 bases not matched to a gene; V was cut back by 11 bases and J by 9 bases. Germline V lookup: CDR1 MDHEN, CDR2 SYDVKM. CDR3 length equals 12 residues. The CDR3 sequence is CAGGQGGSPLHF. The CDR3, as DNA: TGTGCCGGAGGACAGGGAGGTTCACCCCTCCACTTT.